The 2 T cell receptor beta chains below were found in one sample sequenced in a study of shared clonotypes between healthy human individuals (dated by TCRdb to the early 2020s). The library was made by the immunoSEQ multiplex PCR assay. In its TCRdb copy, this immuneACCESS table keeps in-frame sequences only and misses some clones. Where compared with another copy, unresolved V genes explain less than half of these, and the others have no known cause. The sample table lists approximately 530,000 clones, about 96% of them with a count of one. Of the sample, about 0.06% falls within the top ten clones. The sample consisted of naive CD4+ T cells sorted from blood. This specimen's cell subset or site label, interpreted: CD45RA+ positively selected. The receptor source for this set is a woman aged 30 to 39 in good health.

This rearrangement joins TRBV4-2 to TRBJ2-3; 12 bases are a match to TRBD2. The CDR3 has 21 amino acids. CDR1 is LGHNA and CDR2 is YNFKEQ in the germline V gene. J lost 0 bases, V lost 0 bases, and 13 bases had no gene match. CDR3 sequence reads: CASSQEVASGRAWVSTDTQYF. The CDR3 DNA sequence: TGTGCCAGCAGCCAAGAAGTGGCTAGCGGGAGGGCCTGGGTGAGCACAGATACGCAGTATTTT.

This sequence joins TRBV5-1 and TRBJ1-2, with 9 positions matching TRBD1. The length of the CDR3 is 14 residues. Looked up from germline, CDR1 is SGHRS and CDR2 is YFSETQ. The J segment lost 5 bases and the V segment lost 4 bases, leaving 6 bases of the junction unmatched. The DNA for the CDR3 is TGCGCCAGCAGCCTGGGACAGGGAACATATGGCTACACCTTC. Translated: CASSLGQGTYGYTF.